This T cell receptor (beta chain) comes out of a study of shared clonotypes between healthy human individuals. Study information: CD4 naive cells filled three plates per donor, CD4 memory three, CD8 naive two and CD8 memory one. General study points: Naive subsets usually exceeded memory subsets in estimated richness.

Each subset's genomic DNA was split evenly across several immunoSEQ plates. The sorted-subset replicate PCRs were given approximately 190 ng DNA, which is 31,000 or so T cell genomes. The table came from immunoSEQ multiplex PCR; TCRdb's copy has only in-frame clones and leaves some out. The data contain 2 million to 2.5 million clones, approximately 94% of them singletons. Trimming left V 2 bases short and J 8 bases short, with 18 bases between. In germline, CDR1 is ENHRY, CDR2 SYGVKD. The CDR3 loop spans 15 amino acids. About this clone itself: Its antigen is still unknown.

The clonotype comes from a man younger than 30 in good health. This chain joins TRBV10-3 and TRBJ1-2, with D maybe TRBD1 (6 bases). The source material was naive CD4+ T cells sorted from blood. Stated subset: CD45RA+ positively selected. CDR3 in amino acids: CAISEDGGRGGGYTF. The CDR3 DNA reads as TGTGCCATCAGTGAGGACGGTGGCCGGGGGGGCGGCTACACCTTC.